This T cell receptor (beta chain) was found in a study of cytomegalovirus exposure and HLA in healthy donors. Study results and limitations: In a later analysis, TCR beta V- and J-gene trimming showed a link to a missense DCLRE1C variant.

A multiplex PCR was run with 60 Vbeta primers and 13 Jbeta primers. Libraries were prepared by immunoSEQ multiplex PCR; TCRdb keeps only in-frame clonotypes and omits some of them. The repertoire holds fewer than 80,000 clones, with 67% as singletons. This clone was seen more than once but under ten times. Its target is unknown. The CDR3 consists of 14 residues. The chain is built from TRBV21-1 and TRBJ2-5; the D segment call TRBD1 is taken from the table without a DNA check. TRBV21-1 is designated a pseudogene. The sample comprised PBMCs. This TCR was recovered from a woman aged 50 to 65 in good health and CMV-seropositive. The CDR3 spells CASSKAGQAETQYF. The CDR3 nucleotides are TGTGCCAGCAGCAAGGCGGGACAGGCCGAGACCCAGTACTTC.